This T cell receptor (beta chain) was sequenced for a study of cytomegalovirus exposure and HLA in healthy donors. The wider study: The roughly 670 first-cohort repertoires shared a platform with the 110 or so validation repertoires, as reported in a later analysis. General study results and limits: According to reports, the classifier identified cytomegalovirus status with high specificity and sensitivity. Associated with cytomegalovirus, according to the listing, were around 170 TCR beta chains.

With regard to this clone: Its specificity is not known.

Donors came from a validation cohort of over 100 subjects, distinct from the first 666-subject cohort. The data were produced by immunoSEQ multiplex PCR, yet TCRdb's version contains in-frame clones alone and is incomplete. The sample contains around 150,000 clones, almost 90% of which appear only once. The ends lost 3 bases at V and 0 bases at J; junction bases unmatched: 9. The CDR3 is 18 amino acids. Germline V gives CDR1 SGDLS, CDR2 YYNGEE. The sequence was obtained from a woman under 30 in good health and CMV-seropositive. The chain has TRBV9 and TRBJ2-5, with 12 bases lining up with TRBD2. The sequencing sample was made of PBMCs. CDR3 DNA: TGTGCCAGCAGCGATCCCCTAGCGGGGGGGCGGTACCAAGAGACCCAGTACTTC. It yields the protein CASSDPLAGGRYQETQYF.